The sequence of this T cell receptor (beta chain) was determined in a study of cytomegalovirus exposure and HLA in healthy donors. As concerns this clone: What it binds is unknown.

Study-level points and caveats: The dataset shows that most TCR sequences were rare, while some public TCRs occurred in many donors. TCR beta sequences reportedly predicted the HLA-A and HLA-B alleles of most subjects accurately. Later analysis showed most CMV-associated TCR beta chains appearing HLA-restricted.

PCR primers comprised 60 Vbeta and 13 Jbeta primers. Measured with immunoSEQ multiplex PCR; TCRdb has only the in-frame clones, and not every one. The top ten clones hold about 1.6% of a sample with around 140,000 clones, 78% of them seen once. V was clipped by 3 bases and J by 1 base, with 10 bases between them. The CDR3 consists of 15 residues. The germline V gene encodes CDR1 LNHNV and CDR2 YYDKDF (reference sequence). The sequenced material came from PBMCs. This chain connects TRBV15 to TRBJ1-5; D gene ambiguous. This receptor was obtained from a woman younger than 35 in good health and CMV-seronegative. The CDR3 DNA is TGTGCCACCAGCAGGGGCAGAGTAAGCAATCAGCCCCAGCATTTT. Translated, it gives CATSRGRVSNQPQHF.